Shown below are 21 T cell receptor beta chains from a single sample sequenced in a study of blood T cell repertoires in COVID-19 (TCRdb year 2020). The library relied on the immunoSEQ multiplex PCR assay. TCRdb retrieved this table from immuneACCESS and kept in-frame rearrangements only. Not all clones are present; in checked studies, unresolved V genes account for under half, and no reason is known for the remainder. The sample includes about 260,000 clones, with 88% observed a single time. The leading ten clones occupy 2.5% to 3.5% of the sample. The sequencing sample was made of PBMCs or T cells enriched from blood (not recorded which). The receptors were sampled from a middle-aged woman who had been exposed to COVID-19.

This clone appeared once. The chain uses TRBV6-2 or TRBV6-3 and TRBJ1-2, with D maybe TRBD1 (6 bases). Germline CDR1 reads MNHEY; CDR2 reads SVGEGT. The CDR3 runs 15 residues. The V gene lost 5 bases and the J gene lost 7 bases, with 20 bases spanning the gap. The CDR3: CASSRTERETGGYTF. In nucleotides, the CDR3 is TGTGCCAGCAGTAGGACAGAGAGGGAAACAGGTGGCTACACCTTC.

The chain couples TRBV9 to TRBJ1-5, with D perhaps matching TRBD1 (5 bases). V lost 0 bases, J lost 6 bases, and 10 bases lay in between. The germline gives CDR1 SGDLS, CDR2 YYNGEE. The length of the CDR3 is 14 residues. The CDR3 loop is CASSVGQGSQPQHF. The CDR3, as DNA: TGTGCCAGCAGCGTAGGGCAGGGTTCTCAGCCCCAGCATTTT.

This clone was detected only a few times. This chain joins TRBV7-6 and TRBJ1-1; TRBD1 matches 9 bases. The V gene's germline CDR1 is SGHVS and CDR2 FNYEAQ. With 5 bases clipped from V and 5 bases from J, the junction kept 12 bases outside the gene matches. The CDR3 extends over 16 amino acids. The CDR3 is CASSNPGQGTGTEAFF. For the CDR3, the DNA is TGTGCCAGCAGCAACCCGGGACAGGGAACGGGGACTGAAGCTTTCTTT.

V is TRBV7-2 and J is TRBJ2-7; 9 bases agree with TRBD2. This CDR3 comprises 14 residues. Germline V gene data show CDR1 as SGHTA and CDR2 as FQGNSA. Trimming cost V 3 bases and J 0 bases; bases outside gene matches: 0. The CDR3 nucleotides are TGTGCCAGCAGCTTGGGACTAGCCTCCTACGAGCAGTACGTC. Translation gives CASSLGLASYEQYV.

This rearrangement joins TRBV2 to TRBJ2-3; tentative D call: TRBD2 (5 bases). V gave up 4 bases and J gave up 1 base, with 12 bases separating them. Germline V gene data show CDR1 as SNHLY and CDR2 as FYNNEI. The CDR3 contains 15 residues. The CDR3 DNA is TGTGCCAGCAGTGCCCCCACCGGGGGCACAGATACGCAGTATTTT. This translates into CASSAPTGGTDTQYF.

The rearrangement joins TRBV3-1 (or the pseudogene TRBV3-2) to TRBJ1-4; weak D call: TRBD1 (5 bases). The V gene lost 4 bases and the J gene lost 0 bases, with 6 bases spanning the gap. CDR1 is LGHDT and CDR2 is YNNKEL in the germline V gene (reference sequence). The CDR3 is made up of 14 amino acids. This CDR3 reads CASSRTSTNEKLFF. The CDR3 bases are TGTGCCAGCAGCCGGACATCAACTAATGAAAAACTGTTTTTT.

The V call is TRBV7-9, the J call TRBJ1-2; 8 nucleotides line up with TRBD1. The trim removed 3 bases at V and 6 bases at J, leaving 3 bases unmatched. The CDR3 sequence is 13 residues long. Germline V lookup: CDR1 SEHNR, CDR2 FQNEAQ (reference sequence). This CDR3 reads CASSLSRGHGYTF. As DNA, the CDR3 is TGTGCCAGCAGCTTGAGCAGGGGGCATGGCTACACCTTC.

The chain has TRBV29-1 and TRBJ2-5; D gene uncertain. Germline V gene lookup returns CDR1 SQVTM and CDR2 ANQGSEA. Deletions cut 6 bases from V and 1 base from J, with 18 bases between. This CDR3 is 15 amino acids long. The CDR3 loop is CSVARGGSRQETQYF. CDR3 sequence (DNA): TGCAGCGTCGCAAGAGGTGGTTCTCGCCAAGAGACCCAGTACTTC.

The CDR3 region has the DNA TGTGCCAGCAGTCGGACAGGGGGCGGGCATGAAAAACTGTTTTTT. Translation: CASSRTGGGHEKLFF. The rearrangement uses TRBV6-2 or TRBV6-3 and TRBJ1-4; 11 bases align to TRBD1. Unmatched junction bases numbered 5, after V lost 5 bases and J lost 6 bases. From germline, CDR1 is MNHEY and CDR2 SVGEGT. CDR3 length equals 15 residues.

CDR3 sequence: CASLPGTGPYEQYF. The CDR3 DNA is TGTGCCAGCCTTCCCGGGACAGGCCCTTACGAGCAGTACTTC. The V gene is TRBV11-1, the J gene TRBJ2-7, with 8 bases lining up with TRBD1. The CDR3 is 14 residues long. The trim removed 8 bases at V and 4 bases at J, leaving 10 bases unmatched. Germline V lookup: CDR1 SGHAT, CDR2 FQDESV (reference sequence).

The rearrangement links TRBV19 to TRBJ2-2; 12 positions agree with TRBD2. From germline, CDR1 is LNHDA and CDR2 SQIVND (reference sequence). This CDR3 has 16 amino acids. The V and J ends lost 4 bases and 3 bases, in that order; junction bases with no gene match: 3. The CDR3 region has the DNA TGTGCCAGTAGTAGGGGACTAGCGGGTTACACCGGGGAGCTGTTTTTT. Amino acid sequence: CASSRGLAGYTGELFF.

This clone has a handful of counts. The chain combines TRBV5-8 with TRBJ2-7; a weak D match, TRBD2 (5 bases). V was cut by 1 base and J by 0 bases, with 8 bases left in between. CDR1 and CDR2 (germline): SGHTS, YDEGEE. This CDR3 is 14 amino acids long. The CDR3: CASSLSGLSYEQYF. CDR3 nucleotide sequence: TGTGCCAGCAGCTTGAGCGGACTCTCCTACGAGCAGTACTTC.

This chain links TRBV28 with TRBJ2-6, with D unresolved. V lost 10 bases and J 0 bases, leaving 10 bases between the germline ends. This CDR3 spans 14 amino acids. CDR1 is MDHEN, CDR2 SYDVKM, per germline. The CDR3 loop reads CATSGSSGANVLTF. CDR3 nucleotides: TGTGCCACGTCGGGTTCCTCTGGGGCCAACGTCCTGACTTTC.

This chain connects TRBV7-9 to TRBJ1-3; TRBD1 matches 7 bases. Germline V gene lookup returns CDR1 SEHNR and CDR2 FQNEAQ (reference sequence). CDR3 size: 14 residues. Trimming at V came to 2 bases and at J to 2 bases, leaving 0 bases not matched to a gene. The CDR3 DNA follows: TGTGCCAGCAGCTTACAGGGGGCTGGAAACACCATATATTTT. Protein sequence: CASSLQGAGNTIYF.

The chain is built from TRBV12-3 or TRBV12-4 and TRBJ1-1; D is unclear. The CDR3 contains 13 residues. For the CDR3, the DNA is TGTACAGCGGGCCAGCAGTTAAACACTGAAGCTTTCTTT. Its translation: CTAGQQLNTEAFF.

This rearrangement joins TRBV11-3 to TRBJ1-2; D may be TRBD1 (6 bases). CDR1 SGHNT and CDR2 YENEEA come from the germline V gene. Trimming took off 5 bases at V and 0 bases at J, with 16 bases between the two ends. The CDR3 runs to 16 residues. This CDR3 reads CASSPGGGSTNYGYTF. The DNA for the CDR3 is TGTGCCAGCAGCCCCGGGGGGGGCAGTACTAACTATGGCTACACCTTC.

As DNA, the CDR3 is TGTGCCAGCAGTCGCGGGGACAGCAATCAGCCCCAGCATTTT. The encoded protein is CASSRGDSNQPQHF. This chain joins TRBV27 and TRBJ1-5; D is possibly TRBD1 (5 bases). In germline, CDR1 is MNHEY, CDR2 SMNVEV (reference sequence). The CDR3 has 14 residues. V was shortened by 5 bases and J by 1 base, with 9 bases between the two germline ends.

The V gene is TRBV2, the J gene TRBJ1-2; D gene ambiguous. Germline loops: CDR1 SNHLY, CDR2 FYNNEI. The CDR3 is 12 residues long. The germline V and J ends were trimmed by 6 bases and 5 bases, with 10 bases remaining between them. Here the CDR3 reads CASREMEYGYTF. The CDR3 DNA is TGTGCCAGCAGGGAGATGGAGTATGGCTACACCTTC.

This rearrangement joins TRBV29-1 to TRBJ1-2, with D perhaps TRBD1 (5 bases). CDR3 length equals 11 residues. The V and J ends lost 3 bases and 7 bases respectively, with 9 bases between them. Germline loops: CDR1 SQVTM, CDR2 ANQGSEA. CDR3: CSVEGGAGYTF. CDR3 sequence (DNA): TGCAGCGTTGAGGGCGGGGCTGGCTACACCTTC.

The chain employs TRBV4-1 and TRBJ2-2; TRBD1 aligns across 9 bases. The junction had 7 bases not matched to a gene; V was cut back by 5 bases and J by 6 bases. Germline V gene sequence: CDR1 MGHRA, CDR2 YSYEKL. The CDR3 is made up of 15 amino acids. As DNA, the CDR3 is TGCGCCAGCAGCATTGGGGACAGGGTGGCCGGGGAGCTGTTTTTT. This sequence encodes CASSIGDRVAGELFF.

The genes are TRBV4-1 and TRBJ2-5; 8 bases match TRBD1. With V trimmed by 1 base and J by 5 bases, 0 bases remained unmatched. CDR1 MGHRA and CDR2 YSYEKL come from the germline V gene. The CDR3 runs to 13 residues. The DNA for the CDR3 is TGCGCCAGCAGCCAAGGACAGGGGGAGACCCAGTACTTC. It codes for CASSQGQGETQYF.